This entry concerns a single TCR beta chain. Its antigen is still unknown. The PCR contained 60 Vbeta and 13 Jbeta primers. This table comes from immunoSEQ multiplex PCR, and its TCRdb copy is limited to in-frame clones, with some not included. The table has about 130,000 clones, around four fifths seen once. These data belong to a study of cytomegalovirus exposure and HLA in healthy donors. Study background: From HLA-typed donors, an early data release held roughly 89 million unique TCRs. Study-level results: Presence/absence analyses assumed roughly uniform sequencing depth across donors, which may not hold. The listing of roughly 160 TCR beta chains classed them as cytomegalovirus-associated.

The sample consisted of PBMCs. The receptor was derived from a female donor in good health and CMV-seronegative.

CDR3 loop: CASGPDRGHGYTF. The CDR3 nucleotides are TGTGCCAGCGGCCCAGACAGGGGGCATGGCTACACCTTC. This chain uses TRBV6-5 with TRBJ1-2; TRBD1 matches at 10 bases. CDR1 and CDR2 from the germline V gene are MNHEY and SVGAGI. The length of the CDR3 is 13 residues. V was clipped by 8 bases and J by 6 bases; unmatched bases: 6.